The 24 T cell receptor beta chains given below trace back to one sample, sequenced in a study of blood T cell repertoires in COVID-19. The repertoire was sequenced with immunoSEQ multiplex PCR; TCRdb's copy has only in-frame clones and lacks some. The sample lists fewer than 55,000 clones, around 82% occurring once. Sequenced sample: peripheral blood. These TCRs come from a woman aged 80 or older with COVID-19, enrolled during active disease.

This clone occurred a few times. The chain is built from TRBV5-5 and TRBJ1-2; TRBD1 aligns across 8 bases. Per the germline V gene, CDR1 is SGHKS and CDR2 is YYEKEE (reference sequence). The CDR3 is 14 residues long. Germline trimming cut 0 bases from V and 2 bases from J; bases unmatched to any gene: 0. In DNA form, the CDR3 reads TGTGCCAGCAGCTTGGGGACAGGGAACTATGGCTACACCTTC. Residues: CASSLGTGNYGYTF.

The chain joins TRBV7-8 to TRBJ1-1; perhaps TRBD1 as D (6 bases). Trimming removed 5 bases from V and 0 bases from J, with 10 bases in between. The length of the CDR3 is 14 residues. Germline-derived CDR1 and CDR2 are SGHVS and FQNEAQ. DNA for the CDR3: TGTGCCAGCAGCGTGACAGGACTGAACACTGAAGCTTTCTTT. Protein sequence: CASSVTGLNTEAFF.

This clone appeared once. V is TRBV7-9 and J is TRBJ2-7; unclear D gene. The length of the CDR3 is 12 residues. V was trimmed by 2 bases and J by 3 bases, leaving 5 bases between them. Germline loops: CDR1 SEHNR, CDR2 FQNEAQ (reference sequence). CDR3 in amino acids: CASSLSRYEQYF. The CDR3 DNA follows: TGTGCCAGCAGCTTATCCCGCTACGAGCAGTACTTC.

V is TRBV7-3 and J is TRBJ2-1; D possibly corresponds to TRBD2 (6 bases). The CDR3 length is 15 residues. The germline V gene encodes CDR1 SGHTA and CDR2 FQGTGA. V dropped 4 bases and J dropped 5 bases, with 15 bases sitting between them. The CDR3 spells CASSSGVGVHNEQFF. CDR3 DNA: TGTGCCAGCAGCTCGGGAGTCGGGGTTCACAATGAGCAGTTCTTC.

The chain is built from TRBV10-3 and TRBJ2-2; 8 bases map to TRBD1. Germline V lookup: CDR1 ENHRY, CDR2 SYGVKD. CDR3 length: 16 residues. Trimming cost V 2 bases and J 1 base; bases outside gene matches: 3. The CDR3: CAISEPGTGNTGELFF. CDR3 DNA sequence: TGTGCCATCAGTGAGCCCGGGACAGGGAACACCGGGGAGCTGTTTTTT.

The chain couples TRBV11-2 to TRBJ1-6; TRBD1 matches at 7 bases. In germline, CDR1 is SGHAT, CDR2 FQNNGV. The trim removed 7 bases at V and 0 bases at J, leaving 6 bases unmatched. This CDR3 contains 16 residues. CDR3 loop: CASTKDRSSYNSPLHF. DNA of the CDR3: TGTGCCAGCACCAAGGACAGGAGCTCCTATAATTCACCCCTCCACTTT.

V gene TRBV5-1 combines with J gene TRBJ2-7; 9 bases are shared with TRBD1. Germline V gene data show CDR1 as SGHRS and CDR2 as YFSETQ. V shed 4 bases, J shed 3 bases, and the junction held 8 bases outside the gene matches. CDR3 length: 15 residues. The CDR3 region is CASSGIGTGYYEQYF. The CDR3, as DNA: TGCGCCAGCAGCGGCATCGGGACAGGGTACTACGAGCAGTACTTC.

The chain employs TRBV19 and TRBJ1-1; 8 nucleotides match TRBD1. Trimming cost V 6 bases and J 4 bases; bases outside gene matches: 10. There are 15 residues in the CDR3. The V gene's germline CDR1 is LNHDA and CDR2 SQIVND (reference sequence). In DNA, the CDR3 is TGTGCCAGTAGACCCCCCGACAGGGGTCCCACTGAAGCTTTCTTT. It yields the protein CASRPPDRGPTEAFF.

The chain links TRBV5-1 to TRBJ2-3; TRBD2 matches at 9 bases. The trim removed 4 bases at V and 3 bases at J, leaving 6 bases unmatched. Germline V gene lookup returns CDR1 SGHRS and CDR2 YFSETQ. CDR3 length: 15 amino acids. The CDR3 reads CASSPAGGPTDTQYF. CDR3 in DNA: TGCGCCAGCAGCCCAGCGGGAGGTCCTACAGATACGCAGTATTTT.

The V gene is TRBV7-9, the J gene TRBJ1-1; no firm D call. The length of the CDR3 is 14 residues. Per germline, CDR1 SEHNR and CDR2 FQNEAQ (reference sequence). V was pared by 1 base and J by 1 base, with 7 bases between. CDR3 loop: CASSLDTANTEAFF. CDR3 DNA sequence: TGTGCCAGCAGCTTAGACACAGCGAACACTGAAGCTTTCTTT. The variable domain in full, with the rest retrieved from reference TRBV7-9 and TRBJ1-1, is DTGVSQNPRHKITKRGQNVTFRCDPISEHNRLYWYRQTLGQGPEFLTYFQNEAQLEKSRLLSDRFSAERPKGSFSTLEIQRTEQGDSAMYLCASSLDTANTEAFFGQGTRLTVV.

The CDR3 reads CASSGLAGVFEQFF. For the CDR3, the DNA is TGTGCCAGTAGTGGACTAGCGGGAGTTTTTGAGCAGTTCTTC. This chain connects TRBV19 to TRBJ2-1; 13 bases are shared with TRBD2. This CDR3 is built from 14 residues. Germline V gives CDR1 LNHDA, CDR2 SQIVND (reference sequence). J gave up 9 bases and V 5 bases, and 4 bases lay outside the gene matches.

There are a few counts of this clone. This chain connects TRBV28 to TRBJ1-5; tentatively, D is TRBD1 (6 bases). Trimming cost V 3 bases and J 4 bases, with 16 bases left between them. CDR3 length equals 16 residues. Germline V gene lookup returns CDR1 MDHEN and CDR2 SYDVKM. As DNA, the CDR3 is TGTGCCAGCAGTTTCCGTCAGCAGGGGTCGAATCAGCCCCAGCATTTT. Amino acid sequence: CASSFRQQGSNQPQHF. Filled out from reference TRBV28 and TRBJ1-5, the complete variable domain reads DVKVTQSSRYLVKRTGEKVFLECVQDMDHENMFWYRQDPGLGLRLIYFSYDVKMKEKGDIPEGYSVSREKKERFSLILESASTNQTSMYLCASSFRQQGSNQPQHFGDGTRLSIL.

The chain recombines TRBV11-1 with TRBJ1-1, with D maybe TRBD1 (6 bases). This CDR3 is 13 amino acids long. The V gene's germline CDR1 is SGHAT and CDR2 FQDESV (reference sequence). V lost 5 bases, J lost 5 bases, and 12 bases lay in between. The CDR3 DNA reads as TGTGCCAGCAGCGCCGACAGGCGGACTGAAGCTTTCTTT. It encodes CASSADRRTEAFF.

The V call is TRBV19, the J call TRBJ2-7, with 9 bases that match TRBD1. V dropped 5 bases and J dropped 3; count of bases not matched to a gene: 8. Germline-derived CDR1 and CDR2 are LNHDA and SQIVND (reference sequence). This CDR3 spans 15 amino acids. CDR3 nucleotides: TGTGCCAGTAGTTCCGGACAGGGGTCTTTCTACGAGCAGTACTTC. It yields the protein CASSSGQGSFYEQYF. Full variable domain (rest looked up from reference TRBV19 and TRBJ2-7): DGGITQSPKYLFRKEGQNVTLSCEQNLNHDAMYWYRQDPGQGLRLIYYSQIVNDFQKGDIAEGYSVSREKKESFPLTVTSAQKNPTAFYLCASSSGQGSFYEQYFGPGTRLTVT.

CDR3 nucleotide sequence: TGTGCCAGCAGCGTGACTAGCGGGAACTACAATGAGCAGTTCTTC. It encodes CASSVTSGNYNEQFF. The chain recombines TRBV9 with TRBJ2-1, with TRBD2 matching over 11 bases. Germline CDR1 and CDR2: SGDLS and YYNGEE. V lost 2 bases and J lost 3; bases outside the gene matches: 1. CDR3 length: 15 residues.

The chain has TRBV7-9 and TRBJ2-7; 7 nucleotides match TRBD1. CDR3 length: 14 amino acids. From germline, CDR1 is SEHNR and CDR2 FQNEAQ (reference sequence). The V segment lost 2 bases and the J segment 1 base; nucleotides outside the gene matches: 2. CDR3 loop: CASSLPQGSYEQYF. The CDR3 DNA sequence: TGTGCCAGCAGCTTACCACAGGGGTCCTACGAGCAGTACTTC.

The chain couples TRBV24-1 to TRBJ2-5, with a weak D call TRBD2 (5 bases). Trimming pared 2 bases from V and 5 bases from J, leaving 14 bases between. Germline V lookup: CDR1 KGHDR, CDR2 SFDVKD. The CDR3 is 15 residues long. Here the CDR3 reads CATSDWSLVAETQYF. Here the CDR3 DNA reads TGTGCCACCAGTGATTGGTCACTTGTAGCGGAGACCCAGTACTTC.

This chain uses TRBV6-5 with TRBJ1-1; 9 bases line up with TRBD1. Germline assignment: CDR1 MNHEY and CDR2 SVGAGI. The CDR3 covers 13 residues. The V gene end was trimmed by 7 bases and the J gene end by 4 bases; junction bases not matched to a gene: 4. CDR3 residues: CASMGQGITEAFF. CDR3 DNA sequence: TGTGCCAGCATGGGACAGGGTATCACTGAAGCTTTCTTT.

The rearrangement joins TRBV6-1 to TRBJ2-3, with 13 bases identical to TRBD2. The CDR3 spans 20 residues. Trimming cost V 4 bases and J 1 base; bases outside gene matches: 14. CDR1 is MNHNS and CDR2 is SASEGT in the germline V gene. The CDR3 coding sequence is TGTGCCAGCAGTGCACTAAAAGGACTAGCGGGAGTATGGGGCACAGATACGCAGTATTTT. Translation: CASSALKGLAGVWGTDTQYF.

The DNA of the CDR3 is TGTGCCAGCAGTTATACTACCACGTCAGATACGCAGTATTTT. Its protein is CASSYTTTSDTQYF. The chain carries TRBV6-6 and TRBJ2-3; no clear D gene. The CDR3 length is 14 residues. Germline V gene data show CDR1 as MNHNY and CDR2 as SVGAGI (reference sequence). V lost 3 bases to trimming and J lost 4 bases, with 11 bases between them.

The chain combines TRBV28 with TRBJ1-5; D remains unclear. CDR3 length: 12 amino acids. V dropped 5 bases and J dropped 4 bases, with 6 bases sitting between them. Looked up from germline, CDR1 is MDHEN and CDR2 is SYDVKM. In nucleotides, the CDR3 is TGTGCCAGCAGTCGGAGAAATCAGCCCCAGCATTTT. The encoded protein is CASSRRNQPQHF.

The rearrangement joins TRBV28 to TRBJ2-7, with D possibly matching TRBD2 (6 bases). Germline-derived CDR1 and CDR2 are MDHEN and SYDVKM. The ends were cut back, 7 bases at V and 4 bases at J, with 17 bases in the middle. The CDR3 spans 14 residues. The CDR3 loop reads CASNPTGRGYEQYF. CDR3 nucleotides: TGTGCCAGCAACCCAACAGGTCGGGGGTACGAGCAGTACTTC. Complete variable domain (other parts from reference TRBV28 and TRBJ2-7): DVKVTQSSRYLVKRTGEKVFLECVQDMDHENMFWYRQDPGLGLRLIYFSYDVKMKEKGDIPEGYSVSREKKERFSLILESASTNQTSMYLCASNPTGRGYEQYFGPGTRLTVT.

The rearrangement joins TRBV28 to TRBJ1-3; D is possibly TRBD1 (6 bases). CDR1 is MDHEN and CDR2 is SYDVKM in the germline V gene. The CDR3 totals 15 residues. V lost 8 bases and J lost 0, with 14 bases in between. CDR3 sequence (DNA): TGTGCCAGCTCAAAGGGGGGGATCTCTGGAAACACCATATATTTT. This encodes CASSKGGISGNTIYF.

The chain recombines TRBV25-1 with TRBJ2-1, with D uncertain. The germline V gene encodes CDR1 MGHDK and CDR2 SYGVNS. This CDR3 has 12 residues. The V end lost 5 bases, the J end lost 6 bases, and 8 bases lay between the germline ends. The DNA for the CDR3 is TGTGCCAGCAGTTTCTCCGGCAATGAGCAGTTCTTC. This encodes CASSFSGNEQFF.